Reported below is one T cell receptor (beta chain). No antigen is known for it. The data stem from a study of T cell repertoires in cytomegalovirus infection. In the study overall: HLA-B-restricted CMV epitopes that are well studied were used alongside recently identified HLA-C-restricted ones. Indications came from public TCR beta signatures; they pointed to CMV infection and to a matching HLA type. General study results and limits: Dominating the ex vivo response were TCR beta clonotypes that were CMV-specific and HLA-C-restricted. Identification of carriers of CMV plus the relevant HLA was achieved through cumulative public TCR beta family frequency.

V dropped 11 bases and J dropped 3 bases, with 17 bases sitting between them. This CDR3 is 14 amino acids long. Germline V lookup: CDR1 MNHNS, CDR2 SASEGT. TCRdb analysed the reads with MiXCR anew, one entry per CDR3 protein. The sample carries approximately 910,000 distinct CDR3 sequences, approximately 31% recorded once. Sequenced material: cultured CD8+ T cells from PBMCs, taken from culture after CMV antigen stimulation. The rearrangement uses TRBV6-1 and TRBJ1-5; D unclear. This clonotype originated in a human donor in good health (CMV status not recorded). Some clones in this sample may be carry-over from other donors' samples. The CDR3 reads CAGWGGLTNQPQHF. DNA for the CDR3: TGTGCCGGCTGGGGAGGGCTTACCAATCAGCCCCAGCATTTT.